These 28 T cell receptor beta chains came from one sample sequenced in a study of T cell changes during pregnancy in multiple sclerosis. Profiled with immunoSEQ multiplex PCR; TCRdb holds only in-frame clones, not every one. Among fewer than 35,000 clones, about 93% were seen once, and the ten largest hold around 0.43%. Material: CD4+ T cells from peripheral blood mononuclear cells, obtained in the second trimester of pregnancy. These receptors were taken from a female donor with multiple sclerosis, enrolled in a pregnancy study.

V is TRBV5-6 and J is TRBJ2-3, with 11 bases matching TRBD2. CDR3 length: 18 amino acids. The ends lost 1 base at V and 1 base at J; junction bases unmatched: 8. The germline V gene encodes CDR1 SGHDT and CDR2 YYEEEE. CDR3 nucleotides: TGTGCCAGCAGCTTGTTTAGCGGGAGGGTGAGAGGCACAGATACGCAGTATTTT. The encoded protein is CASSLFSGRVRGTDTQYF.

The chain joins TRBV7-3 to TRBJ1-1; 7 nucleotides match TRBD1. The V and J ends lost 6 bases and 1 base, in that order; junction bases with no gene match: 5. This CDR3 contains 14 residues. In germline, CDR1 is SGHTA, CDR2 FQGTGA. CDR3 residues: CASREGAGNTEAFF. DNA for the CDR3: TGTGCCAGCAGGGAGGGGGCGGGGAACACTGAAGCTTTCTTT.

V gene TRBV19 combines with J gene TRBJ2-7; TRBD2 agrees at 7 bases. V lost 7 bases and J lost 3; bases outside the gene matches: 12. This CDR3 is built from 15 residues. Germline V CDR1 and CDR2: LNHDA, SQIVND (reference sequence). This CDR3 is CASTLGGEGHYEQYF. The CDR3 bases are TGTGCCAGTACCCTAGGCGGGGAGGGCCACTACGAGCAGTACTTC.

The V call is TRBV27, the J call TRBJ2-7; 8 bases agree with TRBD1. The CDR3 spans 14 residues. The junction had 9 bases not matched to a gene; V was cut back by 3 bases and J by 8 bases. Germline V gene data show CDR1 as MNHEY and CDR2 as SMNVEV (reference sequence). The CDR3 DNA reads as TGTGCCAGCAGTTTCCAAGGGGACAGGAGGAAGCAGTACTTC. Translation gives CASSFQGDRRKQYF.

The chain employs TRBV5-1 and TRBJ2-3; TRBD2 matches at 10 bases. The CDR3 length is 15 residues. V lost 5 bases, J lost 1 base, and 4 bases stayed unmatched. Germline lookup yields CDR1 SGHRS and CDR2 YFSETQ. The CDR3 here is CASRTGTSGTDTQYF. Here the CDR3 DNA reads TGCGCCAGCAGGACCGGGACTAGCGGCACAGATACGCAGTATTTT. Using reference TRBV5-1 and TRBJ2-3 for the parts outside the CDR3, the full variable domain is KAGVTQTPRYLIKTRGQQVTLSCSPISGHRSVSWYQQTPGQGLQFLFEYFSETQRNKGNFPGRFSGRQFSNSRSEMNVSTLELGDSALYLCASRTGTSGTDTQYFGPGTRLTVL.

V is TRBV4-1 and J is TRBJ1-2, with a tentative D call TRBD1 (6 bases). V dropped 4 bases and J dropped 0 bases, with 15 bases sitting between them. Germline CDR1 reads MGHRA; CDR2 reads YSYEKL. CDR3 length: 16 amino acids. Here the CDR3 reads CASSPEGQTANYGYTF. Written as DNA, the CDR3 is TGCGCCAGCAGCCCAGAAGGACAGACCGCTAACTATGGCTACACCTTC.

The CDR3 loop reads CSVRTSGYLAKNIQYF. CDR3 bases: TGCAGCGTCCGGACTAGCGGGTATCTAGCCAAAAACATTCAGTACTTC. The rearrangement uses TRBV29-1 and TRBJ2-4, with 11 bases lining up with TRBD2. V lost 6 bases to trimming and J lost 0 bases; unmatched junction nucleotides: 7. This CDR3 has 16 residues. The germline gives CDR1 SQVTM, CDR2 ANQGSEA.

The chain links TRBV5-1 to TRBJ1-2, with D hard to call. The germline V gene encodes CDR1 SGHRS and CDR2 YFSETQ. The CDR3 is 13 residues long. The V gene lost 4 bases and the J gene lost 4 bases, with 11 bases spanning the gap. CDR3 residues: CASSLRDSYGYTF. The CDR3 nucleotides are TGCGCCAGCAGCCTCCGGGATTCCTATGGCTACACCTTC.

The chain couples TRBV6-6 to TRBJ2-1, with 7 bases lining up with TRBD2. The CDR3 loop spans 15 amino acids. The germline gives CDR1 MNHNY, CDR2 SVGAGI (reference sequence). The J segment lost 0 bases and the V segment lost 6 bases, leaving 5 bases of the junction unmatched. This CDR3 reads CASSRDYGSYNEQFF. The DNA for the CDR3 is TGTGCCAGCAGCAGGGACTATGGCTCCTACAATGAGCAGTTCTTC.

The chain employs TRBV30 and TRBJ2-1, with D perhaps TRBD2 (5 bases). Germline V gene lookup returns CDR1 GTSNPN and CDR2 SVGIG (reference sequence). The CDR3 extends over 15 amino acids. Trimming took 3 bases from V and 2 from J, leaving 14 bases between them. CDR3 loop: CAWRRGILTYNEQFF. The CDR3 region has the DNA TGTGCCTGGAGGCGAGGGATTCTTACCTACAATGAGCAGTTCTTC.

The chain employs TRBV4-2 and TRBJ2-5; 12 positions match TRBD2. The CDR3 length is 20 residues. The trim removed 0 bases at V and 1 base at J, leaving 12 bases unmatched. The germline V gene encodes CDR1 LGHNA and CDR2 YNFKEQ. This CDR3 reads CASSQEGLAGGRIIQETQYF. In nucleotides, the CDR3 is TGTGCCAGCAGCCAAGAAGGGCTAGCGGGAGGGAGAATTATCCAAGAGACCCAGTACTTC.

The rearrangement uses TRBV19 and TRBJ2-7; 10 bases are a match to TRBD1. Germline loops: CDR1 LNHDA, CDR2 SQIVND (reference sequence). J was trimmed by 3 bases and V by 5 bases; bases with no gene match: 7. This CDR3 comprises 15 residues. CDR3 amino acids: CASSADRGLYYEQYF. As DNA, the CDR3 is TGTGCCAGTAGTGCCGACAGGGGGCTATACTACGAGCAGTACTTC.

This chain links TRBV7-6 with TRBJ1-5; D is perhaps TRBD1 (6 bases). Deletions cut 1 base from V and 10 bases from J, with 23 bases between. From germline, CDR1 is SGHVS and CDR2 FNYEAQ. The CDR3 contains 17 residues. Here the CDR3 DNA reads TGTGCCAGCAGCTTAGTCTCGGGCAGGGGATTAGTATCCCCCCAGCATTTT. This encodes CASSLVSGRGLVSPQHF. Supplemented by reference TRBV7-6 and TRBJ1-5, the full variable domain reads GAGVSQSPRYKVTKRGQDVALRCDPISGHVSLYWYRQALGQGPEFLTYFNYEAQQDKSGLPNDRFSAERPEGSISTLTIQRTEQRDSAMYRCASSLVSGRGLVSPQHFGDGTRLSIL.

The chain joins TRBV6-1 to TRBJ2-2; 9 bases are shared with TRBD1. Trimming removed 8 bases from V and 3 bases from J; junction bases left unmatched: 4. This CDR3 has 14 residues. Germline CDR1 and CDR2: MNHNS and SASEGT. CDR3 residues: CASSRDRDTGELFF. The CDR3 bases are TGTGCCAGCTCCCGGGACAGGGACACCGGGGAGCTGTTTTTT.

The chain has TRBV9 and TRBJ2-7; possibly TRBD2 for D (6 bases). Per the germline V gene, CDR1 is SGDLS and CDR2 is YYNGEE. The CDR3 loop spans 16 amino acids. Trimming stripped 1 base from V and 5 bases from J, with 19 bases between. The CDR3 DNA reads TGTGCCAGCAGCGTAAGGGGTGGAGGGGACGCGAACGAGCAGTACTTC. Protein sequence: CASSVRGGGDANEQYF.

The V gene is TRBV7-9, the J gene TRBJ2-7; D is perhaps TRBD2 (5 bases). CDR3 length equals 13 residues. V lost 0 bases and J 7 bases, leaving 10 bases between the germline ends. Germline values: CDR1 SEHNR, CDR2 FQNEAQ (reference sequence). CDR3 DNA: TGTGCCAGCAGCTTAGCGGGAGTCGGTGAGCAGTACTTC. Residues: CASSLAGVGEQYF.

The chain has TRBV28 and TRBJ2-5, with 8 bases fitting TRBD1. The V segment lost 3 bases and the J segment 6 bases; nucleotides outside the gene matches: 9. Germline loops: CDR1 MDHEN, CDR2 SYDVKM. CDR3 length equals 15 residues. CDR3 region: CASSFQGAALKTQYF. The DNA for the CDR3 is TGTGCCAGCAGTTTCCAGGGGGCGGCTTTAAAGACCCAGTACTTC. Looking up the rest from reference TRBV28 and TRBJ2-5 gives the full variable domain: DVKVTQSSRYLVKRTGEKVFLECVQDMDHENMFWYRQDPGLGLRLIYFSYDVKMKEKGDIPEGYSVSREKKERFSLILESASTNQTSMYLCASSFQGAALKTQYFGPGTRLLVL.

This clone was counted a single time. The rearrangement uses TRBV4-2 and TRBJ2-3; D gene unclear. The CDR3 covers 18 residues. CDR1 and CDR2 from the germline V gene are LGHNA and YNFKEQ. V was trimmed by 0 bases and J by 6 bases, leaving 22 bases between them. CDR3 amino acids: CASSQELLSRVFSDTQYF. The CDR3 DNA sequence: TGTGCCAGCAGCCAAGAACTACTATCGAGAGTTTTTTCCGATACGCAGTATTTT.

CDR3: CASSIREQLTGSYYNEQFF. The CDR3 nucleotides read TGTGCCAGTAGTATTCGGGAACAATTGACAGGCTCTTACTACAATGAGCAGTTCTTC. V is TRBV19 and J is TRBJ2-1; possibly TRBD1 for D (6 bases). The CDR3 runs to 19 residues. Trimming cost V 3 bases and J 3 bases, with 24 bases left between them. The germline V gene has CDR1 LNHDA and CDR2 SQIVND (reference sequence).

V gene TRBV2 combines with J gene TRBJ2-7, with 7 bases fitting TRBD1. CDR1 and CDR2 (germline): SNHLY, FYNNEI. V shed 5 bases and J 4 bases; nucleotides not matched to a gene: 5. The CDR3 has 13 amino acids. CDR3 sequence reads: CASSRDRWYEQYF. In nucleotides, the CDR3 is TGTGCCAGCAGTCGGGACAGATGGTACGAGCAGTACTTC.

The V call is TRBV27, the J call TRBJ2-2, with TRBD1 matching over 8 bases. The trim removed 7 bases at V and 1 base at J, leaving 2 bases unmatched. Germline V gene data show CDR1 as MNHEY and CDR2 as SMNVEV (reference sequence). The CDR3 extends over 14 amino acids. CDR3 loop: CASNDRGNTGELFF. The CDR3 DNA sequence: TGTGCCAGCAACGACAGGGGGAACACCGGGGAGCTGTTTTTT.

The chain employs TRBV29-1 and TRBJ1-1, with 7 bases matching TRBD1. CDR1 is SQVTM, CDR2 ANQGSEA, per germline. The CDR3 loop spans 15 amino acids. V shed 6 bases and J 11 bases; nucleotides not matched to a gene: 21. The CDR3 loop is CSVEKPRDSRFQAFF. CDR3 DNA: TGCAGCGTAGAGAAACCAAGGGACAGCCGGTTTCAGGCTTTCTTT.

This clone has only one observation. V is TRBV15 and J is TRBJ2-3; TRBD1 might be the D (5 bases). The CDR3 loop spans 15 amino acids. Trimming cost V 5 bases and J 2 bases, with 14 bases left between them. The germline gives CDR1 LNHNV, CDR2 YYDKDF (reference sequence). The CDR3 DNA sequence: TGTGCCACCAGCGGCCAGGCAGGGAACACAGATACGCAGTATTTT. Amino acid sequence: CATSGQAGNTDTQYF.

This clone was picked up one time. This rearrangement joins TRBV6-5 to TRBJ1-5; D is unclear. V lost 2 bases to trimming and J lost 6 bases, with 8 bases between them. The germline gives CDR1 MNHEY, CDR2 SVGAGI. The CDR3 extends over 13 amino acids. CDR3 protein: CASSYRRGQPQHF. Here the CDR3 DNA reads TGTGCCAGCAGTTACCGCCGAGGTCAGCCCCAGCATTTT.

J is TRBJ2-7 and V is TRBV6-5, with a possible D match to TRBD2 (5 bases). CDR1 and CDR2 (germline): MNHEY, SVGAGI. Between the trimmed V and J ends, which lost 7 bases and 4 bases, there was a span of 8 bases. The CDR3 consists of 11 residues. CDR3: CASNRGYEQYF. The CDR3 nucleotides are TGTGCCAGCAATCGCGGGTACGAGCAGTACTTC.

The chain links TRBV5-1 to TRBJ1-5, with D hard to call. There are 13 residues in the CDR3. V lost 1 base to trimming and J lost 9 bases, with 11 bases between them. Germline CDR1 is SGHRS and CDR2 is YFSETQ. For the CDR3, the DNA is TGCGCCAGCAGCTTGAATGGCGGAGGGCCCCAGCATTTT. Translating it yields CASSLNGGGPQHF. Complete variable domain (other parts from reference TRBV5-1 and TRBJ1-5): KAGVTQTPRYLIKTRGQQVTLSCSPISGHRSVSWYQQTPGQGLQFLFEYFSETQRNKGNFPGRFSGRQFSNSRSEMNVSTLELGDSALYLCASSLNGGGPQHFGDGTRLSIL.

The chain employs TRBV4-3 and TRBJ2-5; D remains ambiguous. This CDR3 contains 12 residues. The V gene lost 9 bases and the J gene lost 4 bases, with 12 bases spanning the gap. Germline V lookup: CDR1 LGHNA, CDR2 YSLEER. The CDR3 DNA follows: TGCGCCAGGATGAACAAACGAGAGACCCAGTACTTC. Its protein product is CARMNKRETQYF.

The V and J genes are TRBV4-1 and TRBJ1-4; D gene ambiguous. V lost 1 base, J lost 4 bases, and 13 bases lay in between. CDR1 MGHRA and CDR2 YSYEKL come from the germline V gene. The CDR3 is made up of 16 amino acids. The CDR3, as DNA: TGCGCCAGCAGCCAAGCCTATCCCGGGAATAATGAAAAACTGTTTTTT. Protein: CASSQAYPGNNEKLFF.